The next 24 T cell receptor beta chains were all read from a single sample in a study of technical replicates of blood from a handful of donors. Libraries were prepared by immunoSEQ multiplex PCR; TCRdb keeps only in-frame clonotypes and omits some of them. This sample carries 55,000 to 75,000 clones, about 95% of them seen once, and the ten largest clones take 3%. The sequenced sample consisted of PBMCs. Receptors were obtained from a human donor in good health. Some clones in this sample may be carry-over from other donors' samples.

CDR3 in DNA: TGTGCCAGCACCTCCACAGATACGCAGTATTTT. It yields the protein CASTSTDTQYF. The V and J genes are TRBV7-2 and TRBJ2-3, with D hard to call. Germline V gives CDR1 SGHTA, CDR2 FQGNSA. Trimming shortened V by 7 bases and J by 2 bases, and 4 bases separated the two germline ends. This CDR3 contains 11 residues.

The J gene is TRBJ2-7, the V gene TRBV7-6; 7 bases are shared with TRBD1. CDR1 and CDR2 from the germline V gene are SGHVS and FNYEAQ. Trimming took 3 bases from V and 3 from J; bases not matched to a gene: 11. The CDR3 runs 16 residues. The CDR3 reads CASSLGTDLLNYEQYF. The DNA of the CDR3 is TGTGCCAGCAGCTTGGGGACAGACCTACTAAACTACGAGCAGTACTTC. Variable domain in full (rest from reference TRBV7-6 and TRBJ2-7): GAGVSQSPRYKVTKRGQDVALRCDPISGHVSLYWYRQALGQGPEFLTYFNYEAQQDKSGLPNDRFSAERPEGSISTLTIQRTEQRDSAMYRCASSLGTDLLNYEQYFGPGTRLTVT.

The chain combines TRBV7-2 with TRBJ2-6; TRBD2 might be the D (6 bases). Trimming pared 1 base from V and 8 bases from J, leaving 18 bases between. Germline V gene lookup returns CDR1 SGHTA and CDR2 FQGNSA. The CDR3 has 17 residues. The CDR3 DNA sequence: TGTGCCAGCAGCTTAGTCGGGGGTCCCAGCGGGCCCAACGTCCTGACTTTC. Translating gives CASSLVGGPSGPNVLTF.

CDR3 nucleotide sequence: TGCAGCGTCCTTCAGGGTGCCTCGGCGGTCACTGAAGCTTTCTTT. Its protein product is CSVLQGASAVTEAFF. The chain has TRBV29-1 and TRBJ1-1; weak D call: TRBD1 (5 bases). The CDR3 is 15 amino acids. Germline V lookup: CDR1 SQVTM, CDR2 ANQGSEA. V was shortened by 6 bases and J by 4 bases, with 21 bases between the two germline ends.

This clone was counted once. The chain recombines TRBV4-1 with TRBJ1-3; D is ambiguous. The CDR3 is 15 residues long. Per the germline V gene, CDR1 is MGHRA and CDR2 is YSYEKL. The germline V and J ends were trimmed by 0 bases and 3 bases, with 9 bases remaining between them. The DNA of the CDR3 is TGCGCCAGCAGCCAAGATCAAGTAGTTGGAAACACCATATATTTT. Protein sequence: CASSQDQVVGNTIYF.

The chain links TRBV10-3 to TRBJ2-3; D is undetermined. There are 14 residues in the CDR3. V was cut by 3 bases and J by 0 bases, with 7 bases left in between. CDR1 ENHRY and CDR2 SYGVKD come from the germline V gene. CDR3 amino acids: CAISDSPSTDTQYF. For the CDR3, the DNA is TGTGCCATCAGTGACTCTCCTAGCACAGATACGCAGTATTTT.

The V gene is TRBV4-3, the J gene TRBJ1-2; 10 positions match TRBD1. Germline V gene data show CDR1 as LGHNA and CDR2 as YSLEER. After removal of 0 bases from V and 7 bases from J, the junction contained 5 bases not matched to a gene. There are 15 residues in the CDR3. For the CDR3, the DNA is TGCGCCAGCAGCCAAGAGTTAGGACAGGGGGGTGGCTACACCTTC. Encoded protein: CASSQELGQGGGYTF.

The chain is built from TRBV7-7 and TRBJ2-5, with D unclear. V gave up 5 bases and J gave up 0 bases, with 10 bases separating them. The CDR3 covers 14 residues. In germline, CDR1 is SSHAT, CDR2 FNYEAQ (reference sequence). CDR3 amino acids: CASSQLEDQETQYF. As DNA, the CDR3 is TGTGCCAGCAGCCAACTCGAGGACCAAGAGACCCAGTACTTC.

This chain connects TRBV5-1 to TRBJ1-2; 7 bases are a match to TRBD1. Germline values: CDR1 SGHRS, CDR2 YFSETQ. The V segment lost 0 bases and the J segment 2 bases; nucleotides outside the gene matches: 1. The length of the CDR3 is 14 residues. CDR3 in amino acids: CASSLDRGNYGYTF. The CDR3 DNA sequence: TGCGCCAGCAGCTTGGACAGGGGAAACTATGGCTACACCTTC. The full variable domain, rest sourced from reference TRBV5-1 and TRBJ1-2, is KAGVTQTPRYLIKTRGQQVTLSCSPISGHRSVSWYQQTPGQGLQFLFEYFSETQRNKGNFPGRFSGRQFSNSRSEMNVSTLELGDSALYLCASSLDRGNYGYTFGSGTRLTVV.

Only one count was recorded for this clone. This chain uses TRBV18 with TRBJ1-4; D not certain. CDR3 length equals 15 residues. V lost 2 bases and J 6 bases, leaving 13 bases between the germline ends. The germline gives CDR1 KGHSH, CDR2 LQKENI. The CDR3 here is CASSPGLGGDEKLFF. CDR3 bases: TGTGCCAGCTCACCAGGTTTAGGAGGAGATGAAAAACTGTTTTTT.

The J gene is TRBJ2-1, the V gene TRBV10-3; 8 bases fit TRBD2. V was clipped by 4 bases and J by 6 bases; unmatched bases: 17. CDR3 length: 18 residues. Germline V gene sequence: CDR1 ENHRY, CDR2 SYGVKD. In DNA form, the CDR3 reads TGTGCCATCAGTGTATTCTCGCGGGAGGTGGAGCCCACCAATGAGCAGTTCTTC. It is translated as CAISVFSREVEPTNEQFF.

V gene TRBV6-5 combines with J gene TRBJ1-1; 8 nucleotides align to TRBD1. This CDR3 contains 14 residues. Germline V gene lookup returns CDR1 MNHEY and CDR2 SVGAGI. Unmatched junction bases numbered 6, after V lost 5 bases and J lost 4 bases. The CDR3 region has the DNA TGTGCCAGCAGTCTCCGGGACAGGACCACTGAAGCTTTCTTT. Protein sequence: CASSLRDRTTEAFF.

The V call is TRBV5-1, the J call TRBJ2-5; TRBD2 aligns across 8 bases. The germline V gene has CDR1 SGHRS and CDR2 YFSETQ. The CDR3 extends over 16 amino acids. J lost 2 bases, V lost 4 bases, and 10 bases had no gene match. The CDR3 nucleotides read TGCGCCAGCAGCAGGGGGACTAGGTTTGGTCAAGAGACCCAGTACTTC. This encodes CASSRGTRFGQETQYF.

The V gene is TRBV9, the J gene TRBJ2-7; 11 bases line up with TRBD2. The V segment lost 3 bases and the J segment 2 bases; nucleotides outside the gene matches: 7. Germline CDR1 and CDR2: SGDLS and YYNGEE. This CDR3 has 16 amino acids. In DNA, the CDR3 is TGTGCCAGCAGCGGCGGGACTAGCGGACGTCCCTACGAGCAGTACTTC. Translating gives CASSGGTSGRPYEQYF.

This chain links TRBV7-2 with TRBJ2-7; D possibly corresponds to TRBD2 (7 bases). Looked up from germline, CDR1 is SGHTA and CDR2 is FQGNSA. Deletions cut 0 bases from V and 6 bases from J, with 12 bases between. The CDR3 has 14 amino acids. This CDR3 reads CASSLAGGPAEQYF. CDR3 nucleotide sequence: TGTGCCAGCAGCTTAGCGGGGGGGCCTGCCGAGCAGTACTTC.

The rearrangement links TRBV6-5 to TRBJ1-2; perhaps TRBD1 as D (5 bases). This CDR3 comprises 14 residues. Germline assignment: CDR1 MNHEY and CDR2 SVGAGI. The V gene lost 9 bases and the J gene lost 0 bases, with 14 bases spanning the gap. The CDR3 is CASRDSLTNYGYTF. The CDR3, as DNA: TGTGCCAGTCGGGACTCTCTCACTAACTATGGCTACACCTTC.

This chain joins TRBV2 and TRBJ1-2; 8 bases map to TRBD1. Germline CDR1 reads SNHLY; CDR2 reads FYNNEI. This CDR3 contains 14 residues. V was clipped by 5 bases and J by 8 bases; unmatched bases: 10. The CDR3 sequence is CASSTDREGRGYTF. The CDR3, as DNA: TGTGCCAGCAGTACGGACAGGGAAGGGAGAGGCTACACCTTC.

The chain joins TRBV5-6 to TRBJ2-7, with 12 nucleotides matching TRBD2. The CDR3 runs 18 residues. Per germline, CDR1 SGHDT and CDR2 YYEEEE. With V trimmed by 1 base and J by 7 bases, 15 bases remained unmatched. DNA of the CDR3: TGTGCCAGCAGCTTGCTACGGTGGACTAGCGGGACCACCAGGGAGCAGTACTTC. This gives the protein CASSLLRWTSGTTREQYF.

The chain recombines TRBV28 with TRBJ1-5; D gene uncertain. The CDR3 covers 17 residues. Trimming took 7 bases from V and 0 from J, leaving 19 bases between them. In germline, CDR1 is MDHEN, CDR2 SYDVKM. The CDR3 loop is CASTVWGGFDSNQPQHF. CDR3 bases: TGTGCCAGCACCGTCTGGGGAGGGTTTGATAGCAATCAGCCCCAGCATTTT.

The rearrangement links TRBV19 to TRBJ1-1, with a tentative D call TRBD1 (6 bases). The germline CDR1 and CDR2 sequences are LNHDA and SQIVND (reference sequence). The CDR3 length is 15 residues. V lost 10 bases, J lost 0 bases, and 18 bases lay in between. CDR3: CATKGEKGLNTEAFF. Written as DNA, the CDR3 is TGTGCCACTAAGGGGGAAAAGGGGTTGAACACTGAAGCTTTCTTT. The full variable domain, its missing parts supplied by reference TRBV19 and TRBJ1-1, is DGGITQSPKYLFRKEGQNVTLSCEQNLNHDAMYWYRQDPGQGLRLIYYSQIVNDFQKGDIAEGYSVSREKKESFPLTVTSAQKNPTAFYLCATKGEKGLNTEAFFGQGTRLTVV.

The gene calls are TRBV6-5 and TRBJ2-5; 13 positions match TRBD2. Looked up from germline, CDR1 is MNHEY and CDR2 is SVGAGI. V shed 6 bases, J shed 5 bases, and the junction held 6 bases outside the gene matches. The length of the CDR3 is 15 residues. This CDR3 is CASSTSGGAVETQYF. The DNA for the CDR3 is TGTGCCAGCAGCACTAGCGGGGGGGCCGTGGAGACCCAGTACTTC.

The J gene is TRBJ1-2, the V gene TRBV5-1; 7 nucleotides match TRBD1. V lost 5 bases to trimming and J lost 3 bases; unmatched junction nucleotides: 4. Germline V gives CDR1 SGHRS, CDR2 YFSETQ. This CDR3 is built from 13 residues. CDR3 sequence (DNA): TGCGCCAGCAGGAACACAGGGGACTATGGCTACACCTTC. Its protein product is CASRNTGDYGYTF.

The chain has TRBV7-9 and TRBJ2-7; D possibly corresponds to TRBD2 (5 bases). Trimming stripped 4 bases from V and 3 bases from J, with 16 bases between. The CDR3 extends over 15 amino acids. Germline assignment: CDR1 SEHNR and CDR2 FQNEAQ (reference sequence). This chain's CDR3 is CASSSSSGRSYEQYF. In nucleotides, the CDR3 is TGTGCCAGCAGCTCTAGCTCAGGCAGAAGCTACGAGCAGTACTTC.

The chain joins TRBV7-2 to TRBJ1-1, with 7 bases fitting TRBD1. The CDR3 loop spans 14 amino acids. V was pared by 2 bases and J by 4 bases, with 4 bases of the junction left unmatched. CDR1 and CDR2 from the germline V gene are SGHTA and FQGNSA. The CDR3, as DNA: TGTGCCAGCAGCTTAACGACAGGGCGCACTGAAGCTTTCTTT. Its protein product is CASSLTTGRTEAFF.